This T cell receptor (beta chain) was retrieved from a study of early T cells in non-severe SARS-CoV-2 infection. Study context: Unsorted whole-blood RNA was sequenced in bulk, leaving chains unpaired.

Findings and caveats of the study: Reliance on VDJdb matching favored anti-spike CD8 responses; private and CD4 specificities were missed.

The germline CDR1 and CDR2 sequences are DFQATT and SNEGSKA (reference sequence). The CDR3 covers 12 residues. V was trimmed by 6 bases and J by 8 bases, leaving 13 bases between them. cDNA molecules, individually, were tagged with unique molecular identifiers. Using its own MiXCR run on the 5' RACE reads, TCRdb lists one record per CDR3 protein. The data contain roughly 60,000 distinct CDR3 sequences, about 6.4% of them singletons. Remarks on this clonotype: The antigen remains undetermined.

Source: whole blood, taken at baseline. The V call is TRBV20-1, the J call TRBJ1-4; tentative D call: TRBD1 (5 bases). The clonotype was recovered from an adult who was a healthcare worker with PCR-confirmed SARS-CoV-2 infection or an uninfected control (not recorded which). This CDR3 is CSAGQGGEKLFF. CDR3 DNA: TGCAGTGCAGGCCAGGGAGGGGAAAAACTGTTTTTT.